Listed here are 32 T cell receptor beta chains from one sample, sequenced in a study of shared T cell receptors in the human thymus. Clones were sequenced by immunoSEQ multiplex PCR, and TCRdb holds only the in-frame ones, with some missing. Of 550,000 to 800,000 clones listed, around 85% are singletons. Another study also made use of these data, one on human thymus T cells.

The sequenced sample was thymocytes. These receptors originate from a girl under three years old with a congenital heart defect.

The V call is TRBV6-5, the J call TRBJ1-2, with D possibly TRBD1 on 6 matching bases. Trimming cost V 10 bases and J 5 bases, with 14 bases left between them. The length of the CDR3 is 12 residues. Germline CDR1 and CDR2: MNHEY and SVGAGI. CDR3 DNA: TGTGCCACTCGGCAGGGGCCATATGGCTACACCTTC. Its translation is CATRQGPYGYTF.

The chain carries TRBV27 and TRBJ2-6; the match to TRBD1 covers 7 bases. With 5 bases clipped from V and 0 bases from J, the junction kept 4 bases outside the gene matches. In germline, CDR1 is MNHEY, CDR2 SMNVEV (reference sequence). CDR3 length: 16 residues. The CDR3 here is CASSPRQGSGANVLTF. In DNA, the CDR3 is TGTGCCAGCAGTCCAAGACAGGGCTCTGGGGCCAACGTCCTGACTTTC.

The chain employs TRBV5-1 and TRBJ2-7, with 8 positions matching TRBD1. Trimming removed 0 bases from V and 3 bases from J; junction bases left unmatched: 11. CDR3 length: 17 amino acids. Germline V gene lookup returns CDR1 SGHRS and CDR2 YFSETQ. The CDR3: CASSLVAGGGWDYEQYF. The CDR3 DNA is TGCGCCAGCAGCTTGGTTGCAGGGGGCGGATGGGACTACGAGCAGTACTTC.

The table lists this clone with a few counts. The chain has TRBV14 and TRBJ1-1; 9 bases align to TRBD1. The CDR3 runs to 12 residues. CDR1 is SGHDN and CDR2 is FVKESK in the germline V gene. V lost 5 bases and J lost 10; bases outside the gene matches: 5. CDR3 sequence: CASSSGTGLAFF. The CDR3 DNA is TGTGCCAGCAGCTCCGGGACAGGGTTAGCTTTCTTT.

The V and J genes are TRBV5-1 and TRBJ1-1; the D is unclear. The V end lost 0 bases, the J end lost 7 bases, and 10 bases lay between the germline ends. This CDR3 spans 13 amino acids. Germline values: CDR1 SGHRS, CDR2 YFSETQ. This chain's CDR3 is CASSLGPYDEAFF. The CDR3, as DNA: TGCGCCAGCAGCTTGGGGCCGTACGATGAAGCTTTCTTT.

V and J are TRBV5-4 and TRBJ1-2; D unresolved. CDR3 length equals 12 residues. V was shortened by 3 bases and J by 2 bases, with 5 bases between the two germline ends. Germline CDR1 and CDR2: SGHNT and YYREEE (reference sequence). DNA for the CDR3: TGTGCCAGCAGCTCGCAGAACTATGGCTACACCTTC. Amino acids: CASSSQNYGYTF.

This rearrangement joins TRBV9 to TRBJ2-3, with TRBD2 identical over 7 bases. There are 17 residues in the CDR3. With 3 bases clipped from V and 1 base from J, the junction kept 11 bases outside the gene matches. CDR1 and CDR2 from the germline V gene are SGDLS and YYNGEE. Here the CDR3 DNA reads TGTGCCAGCAGCGCCATCTCGTTAGCGGGCTGCACAGATACGCAGTATTTT. As protein: CASSAISLAGCTDTQYF.

This sequence joins TRBV7-7 and TRBJ2-5, with TRBD2 as a possible D gene (6 bases). Between the trimmed V and J ends, which lost 8 bases and 3 bases, there was a span of 10 bases. This CDR3 has 12 residues. Per germline, CDR1 SSHAT and CDR2 FNYEAQ (reference sequence). CDR3 sequence (DNA): TGTGCCAGCCGGGACTCCGAAGAGACCCAGTACTTC. This sequence encodes CASRDSEETQYF.

This chain links TRBV4-3 with TRBJ1-5; 7 bases match TRBD1. The ends lost 1 base at V and 2 bases at J; junction bases unmatched: 11. The germline CDR1 and CDR2 sequences are LGHNA and YSLEER. The length of the CDR3 is 18 residues. CDR3: CASSQALGAQGGNQPQHF. As DNA, the CDR3 is TGCGCCAGCAGCCAAGCTTTAGGGGCCCAGGGGGGCAATCAGCCCCAGCATTTT.

The rearrangement joins TRBV4-1 to TRBJ2-1, with no clear D. Germline CDR1 reads MGHRA; CDR2 reads YSYEKL. This CDR3 comprises 13 residues. V shed 4 bases and J shed 4 bases, with 8 bases lying between them. CDR3 amino acids: CASSPLRYNEQFF. CDR3 sequence (DNA): TGCGCCAGCAGCCCCCTGCGATACAATGAGCAGTTCTTC.

This chain links TRBV5-1 with TRBJ2-1; D remains ambiguous. CDR1 is SGHRS, CDR2 YFSETQ, per germline. This CDR3 is 13 amino acids long. V was shortened by 1 base and J by 7 bases, with 9 bases between the two germline ends. Here the CDR3 reads CASSLNWANEQFF. CDR3 DNA sequence: TGCGCCAGCAGCTTGAATTGGGCTAATGAGCAGTTCTTC.

The chain joins TRBV9 to TRBJ1-1; D possibly corresponds to TRBD1 (5 bases). CDR1 is SGDLS, CDR2 YYNGEE, per germline. V lost 5 bases to trimming and J lost 1 base, with 15 bases between them. This CDR3 spans 15 amino acids. CDR3 sequence: CASSAPDSSNTEAFF. CDR3 coding DNA: TGTGCCAGCAGTGCACCTGACAGCTCGAACACTGAAGCTTTCTTT.

The rearrangement joins TRBV4-1 to TRBJ1-5; D is uncertain. V was clipped by 1 base and J by 7 bases, with 8 bases between them. Germline-derived CDR1 and CDR2 are MGHRA and YSYEKL. The CDR3 loop spans 13 amino acids. The DNA for the CDR3 is TGCGCCAGCAGCCAAGTATTTGAGCAGCCCCAGCATTTT. Amino acids: CASSQVFEQPQHF.

The genes are TRBV27 and TRBJ2-4; 7 nucleotides match TRBD1. There are 16 residues in the CDR3. Germline CDR1 is MNHEY and CDR2 is SMNVEV (reference sequence). The V gene end was trimmed by 5 bases and the J gene end by 1 base; junction bases not matched to a gene: 8. The CDR3 DNA reads as TGTGCCAGCAGTCCAATCCGACAGGGCGCCAAAAACATTCAGTACTTC. It is translated as CASSPIRQGAKNIQYF.

The J gene is TRBJ1-1, the V gene TRBV6-1; TRBD1 matches 8 bases. J was trimmed by 1 base and V by 4 bases; bases with no gene match: 2. In germline, CDR1 is MNHNS, CDR2 SASEGT. The CDR3 has 14 amino acids. CDR3 region: CASSVGTGNTEAFF. As DNA, the CDR3 is TGTGCCAGCAGTGTCGGGACAGGGAACACTGAAGCTTTCTTT.

The chain joins TRBV7-2 to TRBJ2-7; TRBD2 matches 7 bases. The V segment lost 2 bases and the J segment 0 bases; nucleotides outside the gene matches: 4. The germline CDR1 and CDR2 sequences are SGHTA and FQGNSA. CDR3 length: 15 residues. The CDR3 DNA reads TGTGCCAGCAGCTTAACCAAGCGGGGCTCCTACGAGCAGTACTTC. Its protein product is CASSLTKRGSYEQYF.

This clone turned up a few times. The rearrangement joins TRBV6-1 to TRBJ2-4, with D possibly TRBD2 on 6 matching bases. V was cut by 5 bases and J by 5 bases, with 10 bases left in between. The CDR3 consists of 13 residues. Germline V gene data show CDR1 as MNHNS and CDR2 as SASEGT. In DNA form, the CDR3 reads TGTGCCAGCAGTTCCGGGGAGGAAAACATTCAGTACTTC. Amino acid sequence: CASSSGEENIQYF.

The chain is built from TRBV11-2 and TRBJ2-7; 7 bases map to TRBD1. This CDR3 contains 15 residues. CDR1 is SGHAT, CDR2 FQNNGV, per germline. The V segment lost 4 bases and the J segment 3 bases; nucleotides outside the gene matches: 9. The DNA of the CDR3 is TGTGCCAGCAGCTCATTCACAGGGGAAGACTACGAGCAGTACTTC. Its translation is CASSSFTGEDYEQYF.

In DNA form, the CDR3 reads TGTGCCAGCAGCTTAGGCTTGAGCGTGCAGGGCTCAGATACGCAGTATTTT. It translates to CASSLGLSVQGSDTQYF. The V gene is TRBV7-2, the J gene TRBJ2-3, with D tentatively TRBD1 (5 bases). The CDR3 spans 17 residues. Germline V gene data show CDR1 as SGHTA and CDR2 as FQGNSA. Trimming pared 1 base from V and 4 bases from J, leaving 18 bases between. The whole variable domain, remainder taken from reference TRBV7-2 and TRBJ2-3, is GAGVSQSPSNKVTEKGKDVELRCDPISGHTALYWYRQSLGQGLEFLIYFQGNSAPDKSGLPSDRFSAERTGGSVSTLTIQRTQQEDSAVYLCASSLGLSVQGSDTQYFGPGTRLTVL.

The chain employs TRBV5-1 and TRBJ1-6, with 9 bases lining up with TRBD1. Trimming took 4 bases from V and 8 from J; bases not matched to a gene: 4. CDR1 and CDR2 (germline): SGHRS, YFSETQ. There are 14 residues in the CDR3. CDR3 amino acids: CASSPDRGYSPLHF. In DNA, the CDR3 is TGCGCCAGCAGCCCGGACAGGGGCTATTCACCCCTCCACTTT.

The chain combines TRBV9 with TRBJ2-7; 11 bases line up with TRBD1. The germline V gene encodes CDR1 SGDLS and CDR2 YYNGEE. This CDR3 is 15 amino acids long. Trimming took 4 bases from V and 1 from J; bases not matched to a gene: 4. The CDR3 is CASSRTGGGSYEQYF. DNA for the CDR3: TGTGCCAGCAGCCGGACAGGGGGCGGTTCCTACGAGCAGTACTTC. Combining the CDR3 with reference TRBV9 and TRBJ2-7 gives the whole variable domain DSGVTQTPKHLITATGQRVTLRCSPRSGDLSVYWYQQSLDQGLQFLIQYYNGEERAKGNILERFSAQQFPDLHSELNLSSLELGDSALYFCASSRTGGGSYEQYFGPGTRLTVT.

CDR3 bases: TGCAGCGTTGAAGATTACCCGGGACAGGGTCAGCCCCAGCATTTT. This sequence encodes CSVEDYPGQGQPQHF. The V and J genes are TRBV29-1 and TRBJ1-5; 9 bases are a match to TRBD1. CDR3 size: 15 residues. Germline V CDR1 and CDR2: SQVTM, ANQGSEA. Trimming took 0 bases from V and 6 from J; bases not matched to a gene: 6.

This clone was seen once. This chain links TRBV5-6 with TRBJ1-2; D is uncertain. Between the trimmed V and J ends, which lost 0 bases and 7 bases, there was a span of 10 bases. Germline assignment: CDR1 SGHDT and CDR2 YYEEEE. The CDR3 has 13 amino acids. The CDR3, as DNA: TGTGCCAGCAGCTTGGCCGGGAGATTTGGCTACACCTTC. As protein: CASSLAGRFGYTF.

The chain carries TRBV4-3 and TRBJ2-2, with D unresolved. The germline V gene has CDR1 LGHNA and CDR2 YSLEER. There are 14 residues in the CDR3. The ends were cut back, 0 bases at V and 3 bases at J, with 5 bases in the middle. The CDR3 region has the DNA TGCGCCAGCAGCCAAGAAGAGGACACCGGGGAGCTGTTTTTT. It translates to CASSQEEDTGELFF.

This chain uses TRBV30 with TRBJ2-7; 11 bases map to TRBD1. CDR1 and CDR2 (germline): GTSNPN, SVGIG (reference sequence). The CDR3 spans 13 residues. V was clipped by 4 bases and J by 5 bases; unmatched bases: 4. The CDR3 loop reads CAWMRGQGDEQYF. CDR3 bases: TGTGCCTGGATGCGGGGACAGGGGGACGAGCAGTACTTC.

The CDR3 nucleotides are TGTGCCACCAGCAGAGCTCGAGGACAGGGCACAGATACGCAGTATTTT. It translates to CATSRARGQGTDTQYF. The rearrangement joins TRBV15 to TRBJ2-3; 7 bases are shared with TRBD1. CDR1 and CDR2 from the germline V gene are LNHNV and YYDKDF (reference sequence). Trimming removed 1 base from V and 1 base from J; junction bases left unmatched: 5. This CDR3 region has 16 residues.

A single count supports this clone. This chain uses TRBV25-1 with TRBJ1-6; D gene unclear. Germline V gives CDR1 MGHDK, CDR2 SYGVNS. The V and J ends lost 7 bases and 10 bases respectively, with 11 bases between them. The CDR3 consists of 12 residues. CDR3 amino acids: CASNRGVSPLHF. The CDR3 DNA sequence: TGTGCCAGCAACCGGGGAGTATCACCCCTCCACTTT.

CDR3 bases: TGTGCCAGCAGCCCACGATACAGAATAGCGGAAAATGAGCAGTTCTTC. Its translation is CASSPRYRIAENEQFF. The rearrangement links TRBV11-2 to TRBJ2-1; a possible D gene is TRBD2 (6 bases). The CDR3 runs to 16 residues. Germline-derived CDR1 and CDR2 are SGHAT and FQNNGV. V gave up 5 bases and J gave up 7 bases, with 21 bases separating them.

CDR3 sequence reads: CASSPRLVPLPDTQYF. The CDR3 DNA reads as TGTGCCAGCAGTCCAAGACTAGTTCCTCTTCCAGATACGCAGTATTTT. V gene TRBV2 combines with J gene TRBJ2-3; D might be TRBD2 (6 bases). The CDR3 consists of 16 residues. Germline V CDR1 and CDR2: SNHLY, FYNNEI. The V and J ends lost 5 bases and 4 bases respectively, with 19 bases between them.

This clone was seen once. V and J are TRBV7-8 and TRBJ1-3; the match to TRBD1 covers 11 bases. There are 19 residues in the CDR3. The V gene end was trimmed by 1 base and the J gene end by 4 bases; junction bases not matched to a gene: 12. The germline gives CDR1 SGHVS, CDR2 FQNEAQ. For the CDR3, the DNA is TGTGCCAGCAGCTTAGGAACCGGGACAGGGGGGATCAACGGAAACACCATATATTTT. This codes for CASSLGTGTGGINGNTIYF.

The sample holds one count of this clone. The CDR3 loop reads CASSLAPGGVYGYTF. In DNA form, the CDR3 reads TGCGCCAGCAGCTTGGCCCCAGGGGGCGTGTATGGCTACACCTTC. The chain recombines TRBV5-1 with TRBJ1-2, with TRBD1 matching over 8 bases. CDR3 size: 15 residues. V shed 0 bases and J 5 bases; nucleotides not matched to a gene: 6. Germline CDR1 SGHRS, CDR2 YFSETQ.

The chain joins TRBV7-9 to TRBJ1-2; 8 bases match TRBD1. This CDR3 contains 14 residues. The germline V gene encodes CDR1 SEHNR and CDR2 FQNEAQ (reference sequence). Trimming removed 5 bases from V and 3 bases from J; junction bases left unmatched: 5. CDR3 sequence: CASSPPQGDYGYTF. As DNA, the CDR3 is TGTGCCAGCAGCCCGCCACAGGGGGACTATGGCTACACCTTC. Full variable domain (outside the CDR3, taken from reference TRBV7-9 and TRBJ1-2): DTGVSQNPRHKITKRGQNVTFRCDPISEHNRLYWYRQTLGQGPEFLTYFQNEAQLEKSRLLSDRFSAERPKGSFSTLEIQRTEQGDSAMYLCASSPPQGDYGYTFGSGTRLTVV.